The 15 T cell receptor beta chains below come from one sample, sequenced in a study of T cells in Graves' hyperthyroidism and ophthalmopathy. The source material, RNA transcripts, was used to amplify TCR beta CDR3 regions. Initially, a first-round RT-PCR of the TCR CDR3 employed the HTBI primer set. Each CDR3 protein gets one entry after TCRdb re-called the multiplex PCR reads with MiXCR. Among approximately 420,000 distinct CDR3 sequences listed, approximately 15% were seen once. Sequences were obtained from blood. Receptor source: a woman between 25 and 40 years old with Graves' hyperthyroidism.

The V and J genes are TRBV28 and TRBJ2-3, with TRBD2 matching 7 bases. V lost 3 bases and J lost 4; bases outside the gene matches: 7. CDR3 length: 15 amino acids. Germline V gene lookup returns CDR1 MDHEN and CDR2 SYDVKM. Here the CDR3 reads CASSLGGRGPDTQYF. The CDR3 DNA reads TGTGCCAGCAGTTTGGGCGGGAGAGGCCCAGATACGCAGTATTTT.

The genes are TRBV6-5 and TRBJ2-6; D is unresolved. V was clipped by 4 bases and J by 4 bases, with 11 bases between them. Germline CDR1 MNHEY, CDR2 SVGAGI. CDR3 length: 15 amino acids. CDR3: CASSFPLGGANVLTF. CDR3 sequence (DNA): TGTGCCAGCAGTTTCCCTTTGGGAGGGGCCAACGTCCTGACTTTC.

The V and J genes are TRBV6-5 and TRBJ1-1, with D possibly matching TRBD1 (6 bases). V lost 2 bases and J 0 bases, leaving 13 bases between the germline ends. The CDR3 length is 16 residues. Germline V gene data show CDR1 as MNHEY and CDR2 as SVGAGI. Here the CDR3 reads CASSYGPRGMNTEAFF. The DNA for the CDR3 is TGTGCCAGCAGTTACGGACCCAGGGGAATGAACACTGAAGCTTTCTTT.

This clonotype appeared many times. This sequence joins TRBV30 and TRBJ1-2; the match to TRBD1 covers 8 bases. The V segment lost 5 bases and the J segment 5 bases; nucleotides outside the gene matches: 7. CDR1 GTSNPN and CDR2 SVGIG come from the germline V gene (reference sequence). There are 13 residues in the CDR3. The CDR3: CAWAGTGVYGYTF. CDR3 nucleotides: TGTGCCTGGGCCGGGACAGGAGTTTATGGCTACACCTTC.

This clonotype was detected ten times or more. The chain recombines TRBV27 with TRBJ1-1, with D perhaps matching TRBD1 (5 bases). This CDR3 has 16 residues. V was shortened by 2 bases and J by 1 base, with 14 bases between the two germline ends. Germline values: CDR1 MNHEY, CDR2 SMNVEV (reference sequence). The CDR3 coding sequence is TGTGCCAGCAGTTTACTCACGGGGCTGACGAACACTGAAGCTTTCTTT. Translation gives CASSLLTGLTNTEAFF.

This clonotype came up a few times. The CDR3 is CASSIKGGGYTF. The CDR3 DNA sequence: TGTGCCAGCAGCATAAAGGGGGGGGGCTACACCTTC. The chain couples TRBV28 to TRBJ1-2, with D perhaps matching TRBD1 (6 bases). The V end lost 6 bases, the J end lost 8 bases, and 13 bases lay between the germline ends. This CDR3 contains 12 residues. Germline lookup yields CDR1 MDHEN and CDR2 SYDVKM.

The chain is built from TRBV28 and TRBJ1-2; maybe TRBD1 (5 bases). V was cut by 1 base and J by 5 bases, with 17 bases left in between. Germline V lookup: CDR1 MDHEN, CDR2 SYDVKM. The CDR3 sequence is 16 residues long. CDR3 protein: CASSLLGAKGRYGYTF. In nucleotides, the CDR3 is TGTGCCAGCAGTTTATTAGGGGCAAAGGGTAGATATGGCTACACCTTC.

This clonotype was observed a handful of times. The chain couples TRBV24-1 to TRBJ1-2, with 10 bases identical to TRBD1. Germline assignment: CDR1 KGHDR and CDR2 SFDVKD. V lost 5 bases to trimming and J lost 8 bases; unmatched junction nucleotides: 13. The CDR3 covers 16 residues. The CDR3, as DNA: TGTGCCACCAGTGCATCCCCGGACAGGGGGATGTTCGGCTACACCTTC. Translation gives CATSASPDRGMFGYTF.

This clonotype turned up a few times. V gene TRBV15 combines with J gene TRBJ2-1, with D possibly being TRBD1 or TRBD2 (5 bases each). Germline V lookup: CDR1 LNHNV, CDR2 YYDKDF (reference sequence). Trimming removed 0 bases at V and 10 bases at J, with 10 bases between. The length of the CDR3 is 13 residues. CDR3 loop: CATSRDEGQEQFF. CDR3 nucleotides: TGTGCCACCAGCAGAGATGAGGGGCAGGAGCAGTTCTTC.

At least ten counts were recorded for this clonotype. This chain links TRBV5-1 with TRBJ1-5; TRBD1 aligns across 11 bases. The CDR3 is made up of 18 amino acids. Per germline, CDR1 SGHRS and CDR2 YFSETQ. V dropped 4 bases and J dropped 0; count of bases not matched to a gene: 9. The CDR3 DNA sequence: TGCGCCAGCAGCATAGGACAGGGGGCCGTATATAGCAATCAGCCCCAGCATTTT. Its protein is CASSIGQGAVYSNQPQHF. Full variable domain (rest looked up from reference TRBV5-1 and TRBJ1-5): KAGVTQTPRYLIKTRGQQVTLSCSPISGHRSVSWYQQTPGQGLQFLFEYFSETQRNKGNFPGRFSGRQFSNSRSEMNVSTLELGDSALYLCASSIGQGAVYSNQPQHFGDGTRLSIL.

The chain links TRBV5-8 to TRBJ2-7; D remains ambiguous. The CDR3 has 11 amino acids. The germline gives CDR1 SGHTS, CDR2 YDEGEE. The V end was cut by 1 base, the J end by 6 bases, with 5 bases between. The CDR3 loop reads CASSLLREQYF. As DNA, the CDR3 is TGTGCCAGCAGCTTGTTACGCGAGCAGTACTTC.

The chain has TRBV6-2 or TRBV6-3 and TRBJ2-5; D is ambiguous. Germline loops: CDR1 MNHEY, CDR2 SVGEGT. V lost 5 bases and J lost 5, with 12 bases in between. CDR3 size: 13 residues. DNA for the CDR3: TGTGCCAGCAGTCGACATCTCTTGGAGACCCAGTACTTC. Its translation is CASSRHLLETQYF.

The V gene is TRBV20-1, the J gene TRBJ1-1; TRBD1 might be the D (6 bases). Germline CDR1 reads DFQATT; CDR2 reads SNEGSKA (reference sequence). The CDR3 extends over 14 amino acids. V was shortened by 6 bases and J by 11 bases, with 25 bases between the two germline ends. CDR3 DNA: TGCAGTGCAGACGGTTTAGAGCAGGGGCCCAGGGCTTTCTTT. Its translation: CSADGLEQGPRAFF.

This clonotype was recorded at least ten times. The V call is TRBV18, the J call TRBJ2-2; D unclear. Germline V gene sequence: CDR1 KGHSH, CDR2 LQKENI. V shed 1 base and J shed 3 bases, with 6 bases lying between them. The CDR3 contains 14 residues. CDR3 sequence (DNA): TGTGCCAGCTCACCACGACAAGACACCGGGGAGCTGTTTTTT. It translates to CASSPRQDTGELFF.

This clonotype was recorded at least ten times. The rearrangement links TRBV12-3 or TRBV12-4 to TRBJ2-3; 7 bases fit TRBD2. The CDR3 extends over 15 amino acids. The J segment lost 0 bases and the V segment lost 9 bases, leaving 9 bases of the junction unmatched. CDR3 amino acids: CASVRAGLSTDTQYF. The CDR3 DNA reads TGTGCCAGTGTCCGTGCGGGACTAAGCACAGATACGCAGTATTTT.